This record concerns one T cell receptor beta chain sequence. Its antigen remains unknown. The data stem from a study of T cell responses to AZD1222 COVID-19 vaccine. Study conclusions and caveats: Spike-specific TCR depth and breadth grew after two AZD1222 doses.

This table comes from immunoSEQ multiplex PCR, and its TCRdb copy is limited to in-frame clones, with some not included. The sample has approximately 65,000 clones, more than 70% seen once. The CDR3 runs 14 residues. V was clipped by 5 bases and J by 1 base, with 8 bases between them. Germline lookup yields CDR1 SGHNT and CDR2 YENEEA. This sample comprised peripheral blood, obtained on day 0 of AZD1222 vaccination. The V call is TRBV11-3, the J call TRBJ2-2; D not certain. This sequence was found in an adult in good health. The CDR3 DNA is TGTGCCAGCAGCCTCAGACAGAACACCGGGGAGCTGTTTTTT. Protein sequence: CASSLRQNTGELFF.